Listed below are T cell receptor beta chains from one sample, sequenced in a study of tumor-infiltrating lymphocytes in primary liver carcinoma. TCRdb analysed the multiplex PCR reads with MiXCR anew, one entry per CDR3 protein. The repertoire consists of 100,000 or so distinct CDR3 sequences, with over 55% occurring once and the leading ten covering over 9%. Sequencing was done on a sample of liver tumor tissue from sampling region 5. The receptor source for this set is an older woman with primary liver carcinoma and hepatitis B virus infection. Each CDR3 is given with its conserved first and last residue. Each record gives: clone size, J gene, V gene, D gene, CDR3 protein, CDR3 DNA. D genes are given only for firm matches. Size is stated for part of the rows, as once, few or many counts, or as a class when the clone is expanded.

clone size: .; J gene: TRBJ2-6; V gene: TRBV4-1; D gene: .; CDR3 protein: CASSQEGVGSGANVLNF; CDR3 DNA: .
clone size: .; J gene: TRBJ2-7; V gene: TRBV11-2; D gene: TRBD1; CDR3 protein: CASGHRDSPYEQCF; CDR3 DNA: TGTGCCAGCGGCCACCGGGACAGCCCCTACGAACAGTGCTTC
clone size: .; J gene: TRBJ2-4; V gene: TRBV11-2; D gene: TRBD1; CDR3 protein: CVSSLEGRGQGGNIQYF; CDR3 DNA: TGTGTCAGCAGCTTAGAGGGTAGGGGACAGGGGGGAAACATTCAGTACTTC
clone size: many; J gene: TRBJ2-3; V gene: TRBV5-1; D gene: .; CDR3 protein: CASSLGTHTDTQYF; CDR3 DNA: TGCGCCAGCAGCTTGGGGACCCACACAGATACGCAGTATTTT
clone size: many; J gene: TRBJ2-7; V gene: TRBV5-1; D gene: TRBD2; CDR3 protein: CASSLDGTAGFYEQYF; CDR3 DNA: TGCGCCAGCAGCTTGGACGGTACAGCGGGATTTTACGAGCAGTACTTC
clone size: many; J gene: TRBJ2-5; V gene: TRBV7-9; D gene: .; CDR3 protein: CASSLGGLRSQETQYF; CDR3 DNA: TGTGCCAGCAGCTTAGGGGGTCTACGGAGTCAAGAGACCCAGTACTTC
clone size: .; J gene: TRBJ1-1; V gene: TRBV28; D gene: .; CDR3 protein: CASSYVGGRGEPFF; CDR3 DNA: TGTGCCAGCAGTTATGTCGGGGGCCGGGGTGAACCTTTCTTT
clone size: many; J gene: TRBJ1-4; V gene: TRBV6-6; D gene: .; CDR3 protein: CASSYGGYTNEKLFF; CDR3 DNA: TGTGCCAGCAGTTACGGGGGGTATACTAATGAAAAACTGTTTTTT
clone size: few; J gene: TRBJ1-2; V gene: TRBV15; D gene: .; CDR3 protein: CATSRDPSNPVGYTF; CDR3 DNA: TGTGCCACTAGCAGAGATCCCTCCAATCCCGTGGGCTACACCTTC
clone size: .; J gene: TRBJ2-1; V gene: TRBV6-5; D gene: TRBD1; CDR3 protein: CPSSYQKTGTYNEQFF; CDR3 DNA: TGTCCCAGCAGTTACCAGAAGACAGGGACCTACAATGAGCAGTTCTTC
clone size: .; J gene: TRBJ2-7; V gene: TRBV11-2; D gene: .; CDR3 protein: CANSLASGEYEQYF; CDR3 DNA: TGTGCCAACAGCTTAGCCAGTGGAGAGTACGAGCAGTACTTC
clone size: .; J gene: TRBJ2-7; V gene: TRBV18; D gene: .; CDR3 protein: CASSTSSGTNEQYF; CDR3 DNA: TGTGCCAGCTCAACCTCTTCCGGGACAAACGAGCAGTACTTC
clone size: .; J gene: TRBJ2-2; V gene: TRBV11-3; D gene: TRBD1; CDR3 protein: CASSLDSIGTGVSNTGELFF; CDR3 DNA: TGTGCCAGCAGCTTAGATTCCATCGGGACAGGGGTCTCGAACACCGGGGAACTGTTTTTT
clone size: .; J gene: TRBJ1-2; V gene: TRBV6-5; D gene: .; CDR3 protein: CASSYFPDYGYIF; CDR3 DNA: TGTGCCAGCAGTTACTTCCCTGACTATGGCTACATCTTC
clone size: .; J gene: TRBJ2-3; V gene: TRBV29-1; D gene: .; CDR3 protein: CSVVTDTQYF; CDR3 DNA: TGCAGCGTCGTCACAGATACACAGTATTTT
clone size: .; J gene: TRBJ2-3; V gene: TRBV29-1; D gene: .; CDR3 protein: CNVDGPKGIDTQYF; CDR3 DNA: TGCAACGTTGATGGTCCAAAGGGCATAGATACGCAGTATTTC
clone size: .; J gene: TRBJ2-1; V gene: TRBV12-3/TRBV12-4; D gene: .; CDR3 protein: CTSSQTTTSVVLQQFF; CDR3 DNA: TGTACCAGCAGTCAAACCACGACTAGTGTGGTTCTCCAGCAGTTCTTC